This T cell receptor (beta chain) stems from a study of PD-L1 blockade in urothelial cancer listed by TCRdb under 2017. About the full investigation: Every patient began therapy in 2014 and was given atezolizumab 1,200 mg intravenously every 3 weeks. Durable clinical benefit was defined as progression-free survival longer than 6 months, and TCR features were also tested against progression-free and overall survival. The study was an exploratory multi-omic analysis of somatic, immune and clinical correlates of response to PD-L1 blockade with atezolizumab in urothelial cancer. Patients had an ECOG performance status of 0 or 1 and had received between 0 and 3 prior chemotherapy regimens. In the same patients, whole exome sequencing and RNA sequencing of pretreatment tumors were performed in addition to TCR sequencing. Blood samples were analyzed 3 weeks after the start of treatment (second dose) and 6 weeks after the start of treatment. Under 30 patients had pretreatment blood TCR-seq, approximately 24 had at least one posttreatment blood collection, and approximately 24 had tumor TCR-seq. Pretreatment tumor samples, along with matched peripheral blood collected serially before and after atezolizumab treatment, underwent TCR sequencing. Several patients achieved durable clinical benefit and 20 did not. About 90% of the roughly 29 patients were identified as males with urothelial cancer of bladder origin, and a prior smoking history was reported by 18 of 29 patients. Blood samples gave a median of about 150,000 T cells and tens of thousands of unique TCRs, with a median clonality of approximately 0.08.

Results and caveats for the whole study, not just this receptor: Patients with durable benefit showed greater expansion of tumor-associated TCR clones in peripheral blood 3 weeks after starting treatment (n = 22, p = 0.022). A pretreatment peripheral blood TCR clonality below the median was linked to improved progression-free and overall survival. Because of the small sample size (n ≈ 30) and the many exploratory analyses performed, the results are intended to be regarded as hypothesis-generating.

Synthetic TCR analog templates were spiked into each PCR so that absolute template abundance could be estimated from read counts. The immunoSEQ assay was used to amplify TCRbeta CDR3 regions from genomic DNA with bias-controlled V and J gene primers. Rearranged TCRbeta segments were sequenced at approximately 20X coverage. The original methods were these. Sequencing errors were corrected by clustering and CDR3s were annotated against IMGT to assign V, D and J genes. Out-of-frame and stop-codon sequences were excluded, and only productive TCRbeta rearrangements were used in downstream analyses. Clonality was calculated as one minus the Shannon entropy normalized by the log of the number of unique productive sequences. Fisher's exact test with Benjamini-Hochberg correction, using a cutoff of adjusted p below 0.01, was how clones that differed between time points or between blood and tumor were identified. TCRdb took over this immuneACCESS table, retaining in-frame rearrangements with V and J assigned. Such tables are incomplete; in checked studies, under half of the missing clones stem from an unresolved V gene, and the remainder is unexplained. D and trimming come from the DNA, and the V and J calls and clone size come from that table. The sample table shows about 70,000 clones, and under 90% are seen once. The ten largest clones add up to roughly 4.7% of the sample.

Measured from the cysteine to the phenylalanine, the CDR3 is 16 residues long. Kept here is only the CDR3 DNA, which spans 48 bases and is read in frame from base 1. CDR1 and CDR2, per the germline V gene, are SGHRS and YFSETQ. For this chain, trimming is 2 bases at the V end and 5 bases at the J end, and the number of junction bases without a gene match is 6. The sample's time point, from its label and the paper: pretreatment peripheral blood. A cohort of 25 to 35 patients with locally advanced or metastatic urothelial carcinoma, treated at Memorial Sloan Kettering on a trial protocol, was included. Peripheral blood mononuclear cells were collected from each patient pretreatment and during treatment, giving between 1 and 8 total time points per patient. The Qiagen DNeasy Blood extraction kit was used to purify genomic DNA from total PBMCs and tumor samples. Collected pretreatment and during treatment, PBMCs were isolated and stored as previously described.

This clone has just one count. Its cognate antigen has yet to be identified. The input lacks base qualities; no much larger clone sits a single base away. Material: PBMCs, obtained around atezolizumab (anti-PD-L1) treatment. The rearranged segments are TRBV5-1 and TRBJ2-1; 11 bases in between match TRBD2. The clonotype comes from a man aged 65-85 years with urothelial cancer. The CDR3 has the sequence CASSLGTSGANNEQFF. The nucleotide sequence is TGCGCCAGCAGCTTAGGGACTAGCGGAGCGAACAATGAGCAGTTCTTC.